This T cell receptor (beta chain) was observed in a study of cytomegalovirus exposure and HLA in healthy donors. Broader study findings: Common viral pathogens were later found to be apparently linked to several of the most significant clusters.

PCR amplification relied on 60 Vbeta primers (plus 13 Jbeta primers). Clones were read by immunoSEQ multiplex PCR, and TCRdb kept only the in-frame ones, dropping some. The data hold approximately 140,000 clones, with approximately 80% observed a single time. About this clone itself: The antigen is not known.

Trimming took 0 bases from V and 2 from J; bases not matched to a gene: 5. Germline values: CDR1 SGHVS, CDR2 FQNEAQ. The CDR3 contains 17 residues. The TCR sequence derives from a man aged 40-50 years in good health and CMV-seropositive. The chain carries TRBV7-8 and TRBJ2-3; 10 bases map to TRBD2. Source material: PBMCs. CDR3 in DNA: TGTGCCAGCAGCTTAGCCCGGACTAGCGGAGCCACAGATACGCAGTATTTT. Translated: CASSLARTSGATDTQYF. Supplemented by reference TRBV7-8 and TRBJ2-3, the full variable domain reads GAGVSQSPRYKVAKRGQDVALRCDPISGHVSLFWYQQALGQGPEFLTYFQNEAQLDKSGLPSDRFFAERPEGSVSTLKIQRTQQEDSAVYLCASSLARTSGATDTQYFGPGTRLTVL.